A single T cell receptor beta chain is shown here with its context. The target antigen is unknown. This specimen comes from a study of long-term antiretroviral therapy in people with HIV. Findings and limits, study-wide: Relative to control repertoires, HIV repertoires exhibited narrower CDR3 length ranges.

Researchers report immunoSEQ v3.0 was run at survey level. Sequencing was performed with immunoSEQ multiplex PCR; in TCRdb, only in-frame clones are kept and a portion is missing. The repertoire consists of tens of thousands of clones, with roughly 84% occurring once and the leading ten covering roughly 2.3%. The sequenced sample was unsorted PBMCs, obtained 3 years after starting antiretroviral therapy. This receptor was taken from a man aged 45-65 years with HIV.

CDR3 region: CASSYTGETEAFF. The CDR3 region has the DNA TGTGCCAGCAGTTACACAGGGGAAACTGAAGCTTTCTTT. This chain links TRBV28 with TRBJ1-1, with 7 positions matching TRBD1. CDR3 size: 13 residues. Trimming cost V 4 bases and J 5 bases; bases outside gene matches: 4. Germline V gene lookup returns CDR1 MDHEN and CDR2 SYDVKM.